The 11 T cell receptor beta chains below all came from one sample that was sequenced in a study of shared clonotypes between healthy human individuals. Assay: immunoSEQ multiplex PCR; the TCRdb copy retains only in-frame clones and omits some. The sample lists over 2 million clones, less than 95% occurring once. Sequenced input: naive CD4+ T cells from PBMCs. The subset here: CD45RA+ positively selected. These receptors were obtained from a man between 18 and 35 years old in good health. Some clones in this sample may be carry-over from other donors' samples.

The V and J genes are TRBV5-4 and TRBJ2-7; D may correspond to TRBD1 or TRBD2 (5 bases each). V was shortened by 4 bases and J by 2 bases, with 13 bases between the two germline ends. CDR1 is SGHNT and CDR2 is YYREEE in the germline V gene (reference sequence). This CDR3 spans 14 amino acids. The CDR3 nucleotides read TGTGCCAGCAGCAGTGGGGGAAAACCCTACGAGCAGTACTTC. This gives the protein CASSSGGKPYEQYF.

This clone was detected only a few times. The gene calls are TRBV5-4 and TRBJ2-1, with TRBD2 identical over 7 bases. Unmatched junction bases numbered 6, after V lost 1 base and J lost 5 bases. CDR1 and CDR2 from the germline V gene are SGHNT and YYREEE (reference sequence). The CDR3 runs 15 residues. CDR3 loop: CASSLRLAANNEQFF. The CDR3, as DNA: TGTGCCAGCAGCTTGCGACTAGCAGCCAACAATGAGCAGTTCTTC.

CDR3 bases: TGTGCCAGCTCACGAGGACAGGGGAGGCCCCCTGGGGCCAACGTCCTGACTTTC. Its protein is CASSRGQGRPPGANVLTF. The chain recombines TRBV18 with TRBJ2-6; 9 nucleotides line up with TRBD1. Per germline, CDR1 KGHSH and CDR2 LQKENI. CDR3 length equals 18 residues. Trimming removed 4 bases from V and 2 bases from J; junction bases left unmatched: 9.

This clone was recorded once. The rearrangement uses TRBV2 and TRBJ1-1; the D gene is possibly TRBD1 (5 bases). This CDR3 is 17 amino acids long. Germline V CDR1 and CDR2: SNHLY, FYNNEI. With 5 bases removed from V and 3 bases from J, the gap between germline ends came to 22 bases. CDR3 in DNA: TGTGCCAGCAGTCGCCCAACCAGACCCGGGGGTGACACTGAAGCTTTCTTT. Its translation: CASSRPTRPGGDTEAFF.

This clone was detected once. The chain is built from TRBV5-4 and TRBJ1-2; 11 bases are shared with TRBD1. This CDR3 has 14 amino acids. The germline V gene encodes CDR1 SGHNT and CDR2 YYREEE (reference sequence). J was trimmed by 3 bases and V by 9 bases; bases with no gene match: 7. The CDR3 DNA is TGTGCCACCCACCGGGACAGGGGGGACTATGGCTACACCTTC. Its translation is CATHRDRGDYGYTF.

V and J are TRBV28 and TRBJ1-4; 9 bases are shared with TRBD1. The J segment lost 3 bases and the V segment lost 6 bases, leaving 5 bases of the junction unmatched. This CDR3 has 15 residues. Per the germline V gene, CDR1 is MDHEN and CDR2 is SYDVKM. CDR3 residues: CASSSGTGPNEKLFF. The CDR3 bases are TGTGCCAGCAGCTCCGGGACAGGGCCTAATGAAAAACTGTTTTTT.

The rearrangement uses TRBV4-3 and TRBJ2-2, with 8 bases fitting TRBD1. This CDR3 comprises 14 residues. Germline V gene data show CDR1 as LGHNA and CDR2 as YSLEER. Trimming at V came to 5 bases and at J to 4 bases, leaving 3 bases not matched to a gene. CDR3 in DNA: TGCGCCAGCAGCTTGACAGGGGTCACCGGGGAGCTGTTTTTT. As protein: CASSLTGVTGELFF.

Here the CDR3 reads CASSLAASGRDYEQYF. CDR3 DNA: TGCGCCAGCAGCTTGGCGGCTAGCGGGAGGGACTACGAGCAGTACTTC. The V and J genes are TRBV5-1 and TRBJ2-7; 12 bases match TRBD2. Germline V CDR1 and CDR2: SGHRS, YFSETQ. Germline trimming cut 0 bases from V and 3 bases from J; bases unmatched to any gene: 4. The CDR3 extends over 16 amino acids.

In the case of this clone: This may be a read error, as it is one base from a much larger clone. The same CDR3 is also encoded by other DNA sequences in this sample. This CDR3 is CASSLEGNTEAFF. In DNA, the CDR3 is TGTGCCAGCAGCTTGGAGGGGAACACTGAAGCTTTCTTT. The chain is built from TRBV5-4 and TRBJ1-1, with D unresolved. The CDR3 is 13 residues long. Trimming cost V 0 bases and J 1 base, with 4 bases left between them. Germline CDR1 is SGHNT and CDR2 is YYREEE (reference sequence).

The chain couples TRBV11-2 to TRBJ2-7; 8 bases agree with TRBD1. The CDR3 contains 15 residues. Germline V gives CDR1 SGHAT, CDR2 FQNNGV. The J segment lost 1 base and the V segment lost 4 bases, leaving 6 bases of the junction unmatched. As DNA, the CDR3 is TGTGCCAGCAGCTCTCCCGACAGGGGTTCCTACGAGCAGTACTTC. Translated, it gives CASSSPDRGSYEQYF. The full variable domain, its missing parts supplied by reference TRBV11-2 and TRBJ2-7, is EAGVAQSPRYKIIEKRQSVAFWCNPISGHATLYWYQQILGQGPKLLIQFQNNGVVDDSQLPKDRFSAERLKGVDSTLKIQPAKLEDSAVYLCASSSPDRGSYEQYFGPGTRLTVT.

This chain uses TRBV18 with TRBJ2-3; D uncertain. CDR3 length: 15 amino acids. Per germline, CDR1 KGHSH and CDR2 LQKENI. Between the trimmed V and J ends, which lost 1 base and 4 bases, there was a span of 12 bases. The CDR3 nucleotides read TGTGCCAGCTCACCACGAACGGCAGGACCAGATACGCAGTATTTT. Its translation is CASSPRTAGPDTQYF.